This paragraph covers one TCR beta chain sequence. Original handling: Counts of nucleated cells, estimated from reference gene primer amplification, were obtained. Clones were sequenced by immunoSEQ multiplex PCR, and TCRdb holds only the in-frame ones, with some missing. The V and J calls and clone size were taken over from that table, and D and trimming were inferred from the DNA. This sample has about 300,000 clones, with approximately 88% found just once. This entry belongs to a study of blood T cell repertoires in COVID-19. About the study: Spain, Italy and the United States supplied samples that represented acute and convalescent COVID-19.

Trimming shortened V by 4 bases and J by 5 bases, and 23 bases separated the two germline ends. The CDR3 sequence is 17 residues long. Germline-derived CDR1 and CDR2 are SGHRS and YFSETQ. The chain uses TRBV5-1 and TRBJ2-3; D possibly corresponds to TRBD2 (5 bases). The sample taken for sequencing was peripheral blood. The sequence derives from a man in his late teens or twenties who had recovered from COVID-19. The CDR3 bases are TGCGCCAGCAGCCGAGGCGGCGTATCCTGGGAGCAAGATACGCAGTATTTT. This encodes CASSRGGVSWEQDTQYF.